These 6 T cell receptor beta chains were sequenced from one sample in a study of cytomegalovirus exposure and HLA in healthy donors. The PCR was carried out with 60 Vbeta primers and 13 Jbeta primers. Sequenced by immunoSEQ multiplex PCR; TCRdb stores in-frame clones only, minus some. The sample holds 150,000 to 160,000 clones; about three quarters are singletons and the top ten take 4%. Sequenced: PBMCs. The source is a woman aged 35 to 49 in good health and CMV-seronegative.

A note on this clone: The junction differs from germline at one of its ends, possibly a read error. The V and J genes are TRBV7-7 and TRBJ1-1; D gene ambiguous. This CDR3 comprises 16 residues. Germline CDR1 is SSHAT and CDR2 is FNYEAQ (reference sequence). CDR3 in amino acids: CASSPGEVGDNTEAFF. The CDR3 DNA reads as TGTGCTAGCAGCCCCGGGGAGGTGGGAGACAACACTGAAGCTTTCTTT.

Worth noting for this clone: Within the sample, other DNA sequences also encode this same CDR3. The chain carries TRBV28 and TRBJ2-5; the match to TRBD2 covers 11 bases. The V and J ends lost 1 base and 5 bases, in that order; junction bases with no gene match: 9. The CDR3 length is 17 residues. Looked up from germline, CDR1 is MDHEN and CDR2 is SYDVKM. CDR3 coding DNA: TGTGCCAGCAGTTTATCCCCGACTAGCGGGGAACAGGAGACCCAGTACTTC. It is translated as CASSLSPTSGEQETQYF.

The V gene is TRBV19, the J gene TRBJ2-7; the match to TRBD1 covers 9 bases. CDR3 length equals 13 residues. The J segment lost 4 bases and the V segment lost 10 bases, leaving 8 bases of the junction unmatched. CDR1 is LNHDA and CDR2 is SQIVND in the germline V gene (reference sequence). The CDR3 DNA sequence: TGTGCCACACGACCGGGACAGGGATACGAGCAGTACTTC. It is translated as CATRPGQGYEQYF.

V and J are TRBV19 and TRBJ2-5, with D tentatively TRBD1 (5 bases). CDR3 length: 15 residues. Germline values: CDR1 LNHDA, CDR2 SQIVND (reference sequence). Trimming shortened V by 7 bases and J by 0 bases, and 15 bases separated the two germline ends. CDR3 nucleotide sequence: TGTGCCAGTACTTGGGATTGGACAAACCAAGAGACCCAGTACTTC. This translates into CASTWDWTNQETQYF.

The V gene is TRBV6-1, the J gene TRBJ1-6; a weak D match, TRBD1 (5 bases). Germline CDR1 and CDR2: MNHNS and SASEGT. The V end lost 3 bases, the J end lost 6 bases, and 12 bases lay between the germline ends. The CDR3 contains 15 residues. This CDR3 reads CASSEGPTPNSPLHF. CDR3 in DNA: TGTGCCAGCAGTGAGGGGCCCACTCCTAATTCACCCCTCCACTTT.

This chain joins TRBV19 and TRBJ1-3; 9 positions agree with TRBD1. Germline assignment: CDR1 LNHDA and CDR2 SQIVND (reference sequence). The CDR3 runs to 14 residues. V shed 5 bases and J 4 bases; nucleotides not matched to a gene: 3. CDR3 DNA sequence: TGTGCCAGTAGTCCTGGACAGGGGGGAAACACCATATATTTT. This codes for CASSPGQGGNTIYF.